Included here is one TCR beta chain sequence, with context. The antigen is undetermined. The data are from a study of shared clonotypes between healthy human individuals. Study-wide context: Donors, aged 18 to 49, were a couple of women and a few men. CD8 memory received one plate per donor, CD8 naive two, CD4 memory three and CD4 naive three.

Trimming stripped 1 base from V and 8 bases from J, with 12 bases between. CDR1 is SGHRS and CDR2 is YFSETQ in the germline V gene. CDR3 size: 13 residues. Study results and limitations: In this cohort, only blood was sampled, and tissue repertoires likely differ.

Some clones are missing from TCRdb's copy, which holds only in-frame ones; the method was immunoSEQ multiplex PCR. Of 150,000 to 200,000 clones in the sample, approximately 61% were seen once. Sample: memory CD4+ T cells sorted from blood. Documented subset: CD45RA-negative fraction. The chain uses TRBV5-1 and TRBJ1-2; D possibly corresponds to TRBD1 (5 bases). This clonotype was obtained from a man in his thirties or forties in good health. CDR3 DNA sequence: TGCGCCAGCAGCTTGACTTGGGGCGAGGGCTACACCTTC. Protein product: CASSLTWGEGYTF.